This T cell receptor beta chain came from a study of T cell responses to AZD1222 COVID-19 vaccine. Notes on the study in general: Close to half of spike-specific TCRs reportedly recognize unmutated variant regions. Vaccination with two AZD1222 doses was followed by a rise in Spike-specific TCR breadth and depth. Baseline antibody screening turned up just six seropositive AZD1222 recipients.

Profiling relied on immunoSEQ multiplex PCR, and the TCRdb table lists in-frame clones only, not all of them. The sample includes fewer than 200,000 clones, about 86% of them seen just once. Comment on this clone: Its antigen remains unknown.

Trimming pared 1 base from V and 0 bases from J, leaving 11 bases between. CDR3 length equals 16 residues. Per the germline V gene, CDR1 is SGHRS and CDR2 is YFSETQ. V gene TRBV5-1 combines with J gene TRBJ1-3; D not certain. The material sequenced was peripheral blood, taken 28 days after the second AZD1222 dose. This TCR was sampled from an adult who received the AZD1222 COVID-19 vaccine. DNA for the CDR3: TGCGCCAGCAGCTTGTCGGCCCAGAGCTCTGGAAACACCATATATTTT. Protein product: CASSLSAQSSGNTIYF.